Below, 31 T cell receptor beta chains from the same sample are listed, as sequenced in a study of T cells expressing NK-cell markers. With the 5' RACE reads reprocessed, TCRdb shows one record per CDR3 protein and no DNA. This sample's clone table lists under 200,000 distinct CDR3 sequences. Specimen: blood T cells: a sorted CD56 or NKG2C T cell subset, CD4+ or CD8+ T cells, or bulk PBMC T cells (not recorded which). Source of these receptors: a woman between 18 and 70 years old in good health.

The chain has TRBV4-1 and TRBJ2-5; with no DNA, the TCRdb D assignment of TRBD2 cannot be verified. Germline V CDR1 and CDR2: MGHRA, YSYEKL. This CDR3 region has 15 residues. CDR3 sequence reads: CASSQDQTSQETQYF.

The chain carries TRBV20-1 and TRBJ1-6; as DNA is missing, the TRBD1 call by TCRdb cannot be tested. Germline-derived CDR1 and CDR2 are DFQATT and SNEGSKA (reference sequence). This CDR3 region has 15 residues. CDR3 loop: CSARRWGTYNSPLHF.

The gene calls are TRBV20-1 and TRBJ1-2; absent DNA, TCRdb's TRBD1 call cannot be checked. CDR3 size: 17 residues. Germline CDR1 is DFQATT and CDR2 is SNEGSKA (reference sequence). The CDR3 sequence is CSAPPKTGGLTNYGYTF.

CDR3 residues: CASSTGLAGPRTDTQYF. The genes are TRBV5-1 and TRBJ2-3; as DNA is missing, the TRBD2 call by TCRdb cannot be tested. This CDR3 contains 17 residues. The germline V gene has CDR1 SGHRS and CDR2 YFSETQ.

The chain has TRBV2 and TRBJ1-1; TCRdb indicates TRBD1, and absent DNA this call remains unverified. This CDR3 spans 14 amino acids. Per germline, CDR1 SNHLY and CDR2 FYNNEI. This chain's CDR3 is CASRDRGSVTEAFF. Using reference TRBV2 and TRBJ1-1 for the parts outside the CDR3, the full variable domain is EPEVTQTPSHQVTQMGQEVILRCVPISNHLYFYWYRQILGQKVEFLVSFYNNEISEKSEIFDDQFSVERPDGSNFTLKIRSTKLEDSAMYFCASRDRGSVTEAFFGQGTRLTVV.

This sequence joins TRBV5-1 and TRBJ1-2. The CDR3 sequence is 15 residues long. Germline V gene sequence: CDR1 SGHRS, CDR2 YFSETQ. The CDR3 sequence: CASSLDPRANYGYTF.

The chain joins TRBV5-1 to TRBJ2-5; TCRdb's assignment of TRBD1 cannot be checked, as there is no DNA. CDR3 size: 17 residues. Looked up from germline, CDR1 is SGHRS and CDR2 is YFSETQ. The CDR3 sequence is CASSLARTGGGEETQYF.

J is TRBJ2-3 and V is TRBV20-1. There are 16 residues in the CDR3. The germline CDR1 and CDR2 sequences are DFQATT and SNEGSKA (reference sequence). CDR3 residues: CSARDPSDPNTDTQYF.

The V gene is TRBV5-1, the J gene TRBJ2-3; TCRdb picks TRBD1, but there is no DNA to check that call. The germline gives CDR1 SGHRS, CDR2 YFSETQ. This CDR3 comprises 15 residues. The CDR3 spells CASTPRDRGTDTQYF.

J is TRBJ2-1 and V is TRBV9. The CDR3 consists of 14 residues. Germline V CDR1 and CDR2: SGDLS, YYNGEE. CDR3 residues: CASSPRASYNEQFF.

The rearrangement uses TRBV7-9 and TRBJ2-2. The CDR3 is 12 residues long. In germline, CDR1 is SEHNR, CDR2 FQNEAQ (reference sequence). The CDR3 sequence: CASSFGNGELFF.

The V gene is TRBV5-1, the J gene TRBJ1-3; TCRdb lists TRBD1, though no DNA is available to test this call. Germline values: CDR1 SGHRS, CDR2 YFSETQ. CDR3 length: 14 residues. CDR3 loop: CASSQAQGGNTIYF.

The CDR3 here is CASSLGIGITEAFF. The chain employs TRBV12-3 or TRBV12-4 and TRBJ1-1. The CDR3 is made up of 14 amino acids.

The J gene is TRBJ2-3, the V gene TRBV20-1; TCRdb selects TRBD1, and the lack of DNA leaves this call unchecked. Looked up from germline, CDR1 is DFQATT and CDR2 is SNEGSKA (reference sequence). The CDR3 totals 15 residues. This CDR3 is CSASPRGGGSDTQYF.

The chain combines TRBV6-6 with TRBJ2-4; TCRdb outputs TRBD2, but without DNA this stays unchecked. The V gene's germline CDR1 is MNHNY and CDR2 SVGAGI (reference sequence). The CDR3 consists of 21 residues. CDR3 residues: CASSSFRGLAVGGLAKNIQYF.

The V and J genes are TRBV6-1 and TRBJ2-2; TCRdb calls TRBD2, which cannot be checked without DNA. The CDR3 consists of 15 residues. The germline V gene has CDR1 MNHNS and CDR2 SASEGT. The CDR3 loop is CASRARSGTTGELFF.

The rearrangement joins TRBV25-1 to TRBJ2-6; TCRdb names TRBD2, which stays unverified in the absence of DNA. The CDR3 totals 15 residues. CDR1 is MGHDK and CDR2 is SYGVNS in the germline V gene. The CDR3 region is CASSDEGVGANVLTF.

CDR3: CASSLGTSYNEQFF. The chain links TRBV7-2 to TRBJ2-1; checking the TCRdb D call of TRBD2 is not possible without DNA. Germline V gene sequence: CDR1 SGHTA, CDR2 FQGNSA. CDR3 length: 14 amino acids.

V and J are TRBV6-5 and TRBJ2-2; the TCRdb D gene call, TRBD2, has no DNA to confirm it. The germline V gene encodes CDR1 MNHEY and CDR2 SVGAGI. The CDR3 is 15 amino acids. CDR3 sequence: CASRSLEVEAGELFF.

The chain uses TRBV5-1 and TRBJ1-5; TCRdb's D call, TRBD1, is unchecked because there is no DNA. This CDR3 has 15 residues. CDR1 is SGHRS, CDR2 YFSETQ, per germline. The CDR3 loop reads CASCCPGEGNQPQHF.

V and J are TRBV5-1 and TRBJ1-4; TCRdb calls TRBD1, which cannot be checked without DNA. The CDR3 spans 16 residues. Germline CDR1 is SGHRS and CDR2 is YFSETQ. Here the CDR3 reads CASSGGQGATNEKLFF. The complete variable domain, with remaining parts taken from reference TRBV5-1 and TRBJ1-4, reads KAGVTQTPRYLIKTRGQQVTLSCSPISGHRSVSWYQQTPGQGLQFLFEYFSETQRNKGNFPGRFSGRQFSNSRSEMNVSTLELGDSALYLCASSGGQGATNEKLFFGSGTQLSVL.

The chain combines TRBV5-5 with TRBJ1-1; the D call of TRBD1 rests on TCRdb alone, since no DNA is present to check it. Looked up from germline, CDR1 is SGHKS and CDR2 is YYEKEE (reference sequence). The CDR3 spans 12 residues. This CDR3 is CASSLADKEAFF.

This chain links TRBV28 with TRBJ1-5; TCRdb calls TRBD1, which cannot be checked without DNA. The V gene's germline CDR1 is MDHEN and CDR2 SYDVKM. The CDR3 spans 15 residues. The CDR3 spells CASTIFDRYNQPQHF.

V usage is TRBV3-1 and J usage is TRBJ2-5; TCRdb's D gene call, TRBD1, goes unchecked for lack of DNA. Germline V gene lookup returns CDR1 LGHDT and CDR2 YNNKEL (reference sequence). The CDR3 loop spans 14 amino acids. The chain's CDR3 is CASSHGGPQETQYF.

V gene TRBV12-3 or TRBV12-4 combines with J gene TRBJ2-5; TCRdb selects TRBD1, and the lack of DNA leaves this call unchecked. This CDR3 has 15 amino acids. The CDR3 loop reads CASSSRRQGSETQYF.

The chain employs TRBV7-6 and TRBJ2-2; TCRdb proposes TRBD1, but this gene call is untestable without DNA. Germline V gene data show CDR1 as SGHVS and CDR2 as FNYEAQ. This CDR3 comprises 15 residues. This CDR3 reads CASSPRSENTGELFF.

The chain combines TRBV3-1 with TRBJ2-1; as DNA is missing, the TRBD1 call by TCRdb cannot be tested. The CDR3 has 16 amino acids. Germline V gene sequence: CDR1 LGHDT, CDR2 YNNKEL (reference sequence). CDR3: CASSRGGGGGSNEQFF.

V gene TRBV5-1 combines with J gene TRBJ1-3. The CDR3 is made up of 14 amino acids. Germline V gene lookup returns CDR1 SGHRS and CDR2 YFSETQ. The CDR3 reads CASSLSDDRNTIYF.

This sequence joins TRBV3-1 and TRBJ2-7; TCRdb's D gene call, TRBD1, goes unchecked for lack of DNA. CDR1 and CDR2 from the germline V gene are LGHDT and YNNKEL (reference sequence). The CDR3 totals 15 residues. This CDR3 reads CASSQALRGIYEQYF.

The V call is TRBV27, the J call TRBJ2-3. Germline V gene data show CDR1 as MNHEY and CDR2 as SMNVEV (reference sequence). This CDR3 comprises 13 residues. CDR3 protein: CASSLSSADTQYF.

The gene calls are TRBV6-1 and TRBJ1-5; TCRdb indicates TRBD1, and absent DNA this call remains unverified. This CDR3 is built from 16 residues. Germline V gene data show CDR1 as MNHNS and CDR2 as SASEGT. CDR3 residues: CASLFGRDSPNQPQHF.